The clone carrying this TCR beta chain has only a few counts. This sample was included in a study of blood T cell repertoires in COVID-19. At the level of the study: Both acute and convalescent COVID-19 samples were obtained from the United States, Italy and Spain.

Patients at the Seattle site were enrolled during active infection and followed longitudinally. CDR1 is MNHEY and CDR2 is SVGEGT in the germline V gene. The length of the CDR3 is 15 residues. J lost 3 bases, V lost 5 bases, and 8 bases had no gene match. Original data processing: Reference gene primer amplification gave estimated nucleated cell counts. Method: immunoSEQ multiplex PCR; TCRdb's copy keeps in-frame clones and lacks some. That table is the source of V, J and clone size, and D and trimming were worked out from the DNA. The sample lists about 220,000 clones, around 87% occurring once. This sequence originates from a woman between 45 and 60 years old with COVID-19, enrolled during active disease. The sample comprised peripheral blood. This chain connects TRBV6-2 or TRBV6-3 to TRBJ2-7; TRBD1 matches 9 bases. The DNA for the CDR3 is TGTGCCAGCAGTGTGAGAGGGGACAGGGACTACGAGCAGTACTTC. Its protein is CASSVRGDRDYEQYF.